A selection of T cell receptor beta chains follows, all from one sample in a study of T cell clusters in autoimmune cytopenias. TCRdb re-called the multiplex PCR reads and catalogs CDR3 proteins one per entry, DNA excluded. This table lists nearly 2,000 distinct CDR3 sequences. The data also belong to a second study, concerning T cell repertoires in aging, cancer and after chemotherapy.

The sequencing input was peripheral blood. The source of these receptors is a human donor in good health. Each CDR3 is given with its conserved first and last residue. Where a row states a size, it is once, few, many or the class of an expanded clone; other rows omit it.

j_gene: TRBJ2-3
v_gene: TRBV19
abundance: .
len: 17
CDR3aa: CASSIGTSGSWADTQYF

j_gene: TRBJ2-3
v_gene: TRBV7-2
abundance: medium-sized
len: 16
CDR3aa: CASSFLRAGGADTQYF

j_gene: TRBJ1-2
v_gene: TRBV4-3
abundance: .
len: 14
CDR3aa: CASSQENLITGYTF

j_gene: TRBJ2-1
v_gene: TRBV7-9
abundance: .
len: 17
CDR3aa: CASRAYSGRRTIHEQFF

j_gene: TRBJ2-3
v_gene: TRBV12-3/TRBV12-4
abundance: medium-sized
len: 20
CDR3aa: CASKPLGPAGGAPGTDTQYF

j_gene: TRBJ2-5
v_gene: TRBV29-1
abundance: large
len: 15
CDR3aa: CSVLPPAGALWTQYF

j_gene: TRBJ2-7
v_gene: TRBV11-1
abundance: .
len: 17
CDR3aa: CASSKRGGTGVSYEQYF

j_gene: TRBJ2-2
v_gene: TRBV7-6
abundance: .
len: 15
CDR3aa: CAVRAQAFNTGELFF

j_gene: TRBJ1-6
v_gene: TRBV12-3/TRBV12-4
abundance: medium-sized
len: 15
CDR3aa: CASSTGNPYNSPLHF

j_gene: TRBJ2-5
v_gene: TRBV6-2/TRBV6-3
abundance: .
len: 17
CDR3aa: CASSHLGLAGVQETQYF

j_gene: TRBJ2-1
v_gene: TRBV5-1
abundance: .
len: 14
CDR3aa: CASSFGGRDNEQFF

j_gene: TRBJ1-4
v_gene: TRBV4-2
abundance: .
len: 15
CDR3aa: CASSQTGTTNEKLFF

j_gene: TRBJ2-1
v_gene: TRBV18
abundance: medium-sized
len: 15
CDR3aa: CASSPVAAYGSEQFF

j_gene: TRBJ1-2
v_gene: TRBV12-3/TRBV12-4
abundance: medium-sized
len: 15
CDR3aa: CASSSSGPTGYGYTF

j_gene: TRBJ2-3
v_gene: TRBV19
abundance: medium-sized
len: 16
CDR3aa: CASSIGRGLVADTQYF

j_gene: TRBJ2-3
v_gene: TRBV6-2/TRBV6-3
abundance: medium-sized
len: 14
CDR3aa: CAGRRHQGADTQYF

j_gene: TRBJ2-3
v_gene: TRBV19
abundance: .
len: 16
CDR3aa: CASSRTSGGRRDTQYF

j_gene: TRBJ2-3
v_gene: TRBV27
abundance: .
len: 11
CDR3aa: CASILTDTQYF

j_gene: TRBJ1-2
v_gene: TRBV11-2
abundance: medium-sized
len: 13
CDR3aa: CASSLGANYGYTF

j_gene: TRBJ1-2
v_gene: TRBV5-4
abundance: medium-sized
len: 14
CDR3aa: CASSLATGMLGYTF

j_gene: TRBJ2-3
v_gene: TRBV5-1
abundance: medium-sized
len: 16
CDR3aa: CASSPRLAGEVDTQYF

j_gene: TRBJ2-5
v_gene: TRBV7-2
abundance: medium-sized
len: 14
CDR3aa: CASSSGQAQETQYF

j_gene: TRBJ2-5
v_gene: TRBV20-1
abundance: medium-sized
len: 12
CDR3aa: CSAKGLQETQYF

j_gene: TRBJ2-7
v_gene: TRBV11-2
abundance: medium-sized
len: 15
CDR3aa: CASSGPGLAEREQYF

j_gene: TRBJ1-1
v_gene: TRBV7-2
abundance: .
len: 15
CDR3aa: CASSRDRGYNTEAFF

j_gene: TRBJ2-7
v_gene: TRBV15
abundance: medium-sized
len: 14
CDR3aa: CATSRQLGPYEQYF

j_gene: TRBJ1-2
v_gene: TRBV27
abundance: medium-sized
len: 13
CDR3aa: CASSPGASYGYTF

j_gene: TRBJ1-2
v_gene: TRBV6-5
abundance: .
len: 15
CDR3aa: CASSQTWGEGYGYTF

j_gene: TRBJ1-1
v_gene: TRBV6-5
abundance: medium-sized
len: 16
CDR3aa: CASSYQYSLRNTEAFF

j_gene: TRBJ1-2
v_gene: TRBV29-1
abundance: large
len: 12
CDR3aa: CSVRGMNYGYTF

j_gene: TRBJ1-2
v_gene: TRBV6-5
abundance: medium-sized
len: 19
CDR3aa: CASSGGGGRLPSKHYGYTF